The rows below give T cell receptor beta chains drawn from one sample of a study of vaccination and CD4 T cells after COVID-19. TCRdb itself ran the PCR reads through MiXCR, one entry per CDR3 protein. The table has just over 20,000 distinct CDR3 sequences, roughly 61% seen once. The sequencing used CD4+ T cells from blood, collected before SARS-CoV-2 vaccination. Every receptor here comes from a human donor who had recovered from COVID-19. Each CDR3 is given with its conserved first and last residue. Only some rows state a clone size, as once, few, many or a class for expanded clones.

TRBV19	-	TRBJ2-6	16	CASTPGAGSGANVLTF
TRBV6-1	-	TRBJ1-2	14	CASSRVRGRDGYTF
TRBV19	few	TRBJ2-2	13	CASSTQASGELFF
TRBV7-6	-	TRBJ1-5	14	CASSSRGGNQPQHF
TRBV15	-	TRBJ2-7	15	CATSRGQGSSYEQYF
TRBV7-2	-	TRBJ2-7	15	CASSLGGTPAYEQYF
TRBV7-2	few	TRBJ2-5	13	CASSSLMLETQYF
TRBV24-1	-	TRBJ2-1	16	CATSVLSGSGNNEQFF
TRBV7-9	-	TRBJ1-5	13	CASRGTDNQPQHF
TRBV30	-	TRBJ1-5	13	CAWGNRGNQPQHF
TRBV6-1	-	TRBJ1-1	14	CASSEARSAAEAFF
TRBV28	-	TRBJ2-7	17	CASSLLAGGGASYEQYF
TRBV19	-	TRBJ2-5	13	CASRGDYQETQYF
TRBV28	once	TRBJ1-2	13	CASSYGRAYGYTF
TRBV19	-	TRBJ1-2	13	CASSTYSLGGYTF
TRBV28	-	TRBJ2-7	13	CASRYRDSYEQYF
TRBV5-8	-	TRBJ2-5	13	CASIPGAQETQYF
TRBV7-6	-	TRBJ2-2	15	CASSLDGFNTGELFF
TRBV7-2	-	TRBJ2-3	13	CASSFWVTDTQYF
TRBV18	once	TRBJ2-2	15	CASSPTVGATGELFF
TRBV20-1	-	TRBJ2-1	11	CSASPIGEQFF
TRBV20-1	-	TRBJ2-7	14	CSAAGQGERYEQYF
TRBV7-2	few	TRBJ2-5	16	CASSSRGTTGLETQYF
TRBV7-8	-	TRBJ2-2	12	CASSLRAGELFF
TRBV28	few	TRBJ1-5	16	CASSLGGTGAYQPQHF
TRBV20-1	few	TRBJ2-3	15	CSARGDRGRRDTQYF
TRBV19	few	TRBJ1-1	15	CASGDRGLRNTEAFF
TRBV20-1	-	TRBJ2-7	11	CSARRLYEQYF
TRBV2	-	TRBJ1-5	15	CASSPDRGSNQPQHF
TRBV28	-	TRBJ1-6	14	CASKGAPSGPPLHF
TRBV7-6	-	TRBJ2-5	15	CASRPGTGDAETQYF
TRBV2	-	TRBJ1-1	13	CASSKDRNTEAFF
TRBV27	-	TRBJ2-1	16	CASSSGSGSEIHEQFF
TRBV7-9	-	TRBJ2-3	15	CTSSLGREVPDTQYF
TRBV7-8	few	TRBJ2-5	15	CASSVRTSGIKTQYF
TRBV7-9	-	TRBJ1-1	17	CASSLDRSQNMNTEAFF
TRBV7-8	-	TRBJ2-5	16	CASIVGASGTQETQYF
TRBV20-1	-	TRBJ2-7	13	CSARGAVPYEQYF
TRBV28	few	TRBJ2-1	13	CASLAGGYNEQFF
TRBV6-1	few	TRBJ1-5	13	CASRDARHQPQHF
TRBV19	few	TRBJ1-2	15	CASSKNGRANYGYTF
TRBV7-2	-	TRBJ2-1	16	CASTRGGGRAYNEQFF
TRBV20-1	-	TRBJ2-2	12	CSAGPPTGELFF